The 12 T cell receptor beta chains listed next were all sequenced from one sample in a study of shared clonotypes between healthy human individuals. Clones were read by immunoSEQ multiplex PCR, and TCRdb kept only the in-frame ones, dropping some. This table holds 1 million to 1.2 million clones, roughly 80% found once. Input material: memory CD4+ T cells from PBMCs. The subset: CD45RA-negative fraction. All receptors come from a man aged 18 to 29 in good health. Some clones in this sample may be carry-over from other donors' samples.

The chain has TRBV9 and TRBJ2-1, with D perhaps TRBD2 (5 bases). The germline V gene encodes CDR1 SGDLS and CDR2 YYNGEE. V was pared by 0 bases and J by 9 bases, with 10 bases between. This CDR3 spans 13 amino acids. The CDR3 bases are TGTGCCAGCAGCGTAGCCCCCGCGGGTGAGCAGTTCTTC. This gives the protein CASSVAPAGEQFF.

This chain joins TRBV13 and TRBJ2-7; D remains ambiguous. The germline CDR1 and CDR2 sequences are PRHDT and FYEKMQ (reference sequence). The CDR3 is 13 residues long. V gave up 3 bases and J gave up 0 bases, with 6 bases separating them. Here the CDR3 reads CASSFKSSYEQYF. CDR3 DNA: TGTGCCAGCAGCTTCAAGAGCTCCTACGAGCAGTACTTC.

This clone was recorded a few times. CDR3 in amino acids: CASSLNFGNTIYF. The DNA of the CDR3 is TGTGCCAGCAGCTTGAATTTTGGAAACACCATATATTTT. The rearrangement joins TRBV5-5 to TRBJ1-3; the D is unclear. The germline CDR1 and CDR2 sequences are SGHKS and YYEKEE (reference sequence). Between the trimmed V and J ends, which lost 1 base and 3 bases, there was a span of 5 bases. The length of the CDR3 is 13 residues.

The CDR3, as DNA: TGTGCAAGTCGCCCTCTGGCGCCGAACACTGAAGCTTTCTTT. Amino acid sequence: CASRPLAPNTEAFF. The chain employs TRBV12-2 and TRBJ1-1. TRBV12-2 counts as a pseudogene. This CDR3 is built from 14 residues.

The chain combines TRBV28 with TRBJ1-5; 9 nucleotides align to TRBD1. V shed 4 bases, J shed 7 bases, and the junction held 11 bases outside the gene matches. Per germline, CDR1 MDHEN and CDR2 SYDVKM. The CDR3 has 16 residues. CDR3 amino acids: CASSWGNRGLRQPQHF. The CDR3, as DNA: TGTGCCAGCAGTTGGGGGAACAGGGGGCTGAGGCAGCCCCAGCATTTT.

This chain connects TRBV2 to TRBJ2-4; no firm D call. In germline, CDR1 is SNHLY, CDR2 FYNNEI. The CDR3 runs to 16 residues. Trimming shortened V by 0 bases and J by 4 bases, and 13 bases separated the two germline ends. CDR3 sequence reads: CASSEARFQIKNIQYF. The CDR3 nucleotides read TGTGCCAGCAGTGAAGCTCGCTTCCAAATTAAAAACATTCAGTACTTC.

Comments on this clone: The sample has other DNA sequences that encode this CDR3 too. The chain carries TRBV28 and TRBJ2-1, with 7 positions matching TRBD1. CDR3 size: 14 residues. Per the germline V gene, CDR1 is MDHEN and CDR2 is SYDVKM. J lost 7 bases, V lost 4 bases, and 7 bases had no gene match. CDR3 nucleotides: TGTGCCAGCAGTTCCCGTAGGGGGCGTAATGAGCAGTTCTTC. Its translation is CASSSRRGRNEQFF.

The CDR3 sequence is CSVEGQGPVKETQYF. The CDR3 DNA follows: TGCAGCGTTGAGGGACAGGGGCCTGTTAAAGAGACCCAGTACTTC. The chain is built from TRBV29-1 and TRBJ2-5, with 10 positions matching TRBD1. The junction had 7 bases not matched to a gene; V was cut back by 3 bases and J by 3 bases. The germline CDR1 and CDR2 sequences are SQVTM and ANQGSEA. This CDR3 has 15 residues.

This clone turned up a few times. The rearrangement uses TRBV30 and TRBJ2-2; possible D gene TRBD1, 6 bases. V was clipped by 4 bases and J by 4 bases, with 13 bases between them. The CDR3 is 14 residues long. CDR1 GTSNPN and CDR2 SVGIG come from the germline V gene (reference sequence). DNA of the CDR3: TGTGCCTGGACTCGACAGGAGAGCACCGGGGAGCTGTTTTTT. This codes for CAWTRQESTGELFF.

V gene TRBV6-6 combines with J gene TRBJ2-1; D is perhaps TRBD1 or TRBD2 (5 bases each). The ends were cut back, 7 bases at V and 15 bases at J, with 16 bases in the middle. The germline gives CDR1 MNHNY, CDR2 SVGAGI (reference sequence). This CDR3 is built from 11 residues. CDR3 in amino acids: CASNTGTQAFF. DNA for the CDR3: TGTGCCAGCAATACCGGGACCCAAGCGTTCTTC.

The chain recombines TRBV4-1 with TRBJ2-6; the D is unclear. Germline CDR1 MGHRA, CDR2 YSYEKL. There are 15 residues in the CDR3. Trimming shortened V by 1 base and J by 2 bases, and 6 bases separated the two germline ends. The CDR3 loop reads CASSQVGTGANVLTF. The CDR3 DNA reads TGCGCCAGCAGCCAAGTCGGCACTGGGGCCAACGTCCTGACTTTC.

The gene calls are TRBV6-1 and TRBJ2-5; the D gene could be TRBD1 or TRBD2 (5 bases each). The CDR3 covers 14 residues. The V end was cut by 8 bases, the J end by 6 bases, with 19 bases between. Per germline, CDR1 MNHNS and CDR2 SASEGT. CDR3 region: CASRVGDERQTQYF. In DNA form, the CDR3 reads TGTGCCAGCCGCGTAGGGGACGAGCGTCAGACCCAGTACTTC.